This passage covers 9 T cell receptor beta chains from one sample sequenced in a study of blood T cell repertoires in COVID-19. Generated by immunoSEQ multiplex PCR, the TCRdb table keeps only in-frame clones and is missing some. The sample shows 220,000 or so clones, around 86% of them seen only once. Sequenced sample: peripheral blood. All receptors derive from a woman between 45 and 65 years old with COVID-19, enrolled during active disease.

The chain recombines TRBV28 with TRBJ1-2, with 8 bases identical to TRBD1. The CDR3 has 13 residues. After removal of 5 bases from V and 8 bases from J, the junction contained 7 bases not matched to a gene. Germline assignment: CDR1 MDHEN and CDR2 SYDVKM. The CDR3 DNA sequence: TGTGCCAGCAGTGTTAGACAGGGGTGGGGCTACACCTTC. This codes for CASSVRQGWGYTF.

V usage is TRBV30 and J usage is TRBJ1-6, with D possibly being TRBD1 (6 bases). Trimming stripped 3 bases from V and 5 bases from J, with 17 bases between. Germline V lookup: CDR1 GTSNPN, CDR2 SVGIG (reference sequence). The CDR3 is 16 residues long. The CDR3 nucleotides are TGTGCCTGGAGCCCAAACCTCGGACAGAATAATTCACCCCTCCACTTT. Protein product: CAWSPNLGQNNSPLHF.

The chain links TRBV6-2 or TRBV6-3 to TRBJ1-2, with D possibly matching TRBD1 (5 bases). The CDR3 has 12 amino acids. V dropped 7 bases and J dropped 8 bases, with 14 bases sitting between them. CDR1 is MNHEY, CDR2 SVGEGT, per germline. The CDR3 DNA is TGTGCCAGCACCCCAGACAGCCGGGGCTACACCTTC. Encoded protein: CASTPDSRGYTF.

The gene calls are TRBV23-1 and TRBJ1-1; 7 bases fit TRBD1. TRBV23-1 is an ORF, with its function uncertain. Losses at the gene ends were 4 bases for V and 0 bases for J; bases not matched to a gene: 5. The CDR3 has 15 residues. CDR3 in amino acids: CASSLNRGMNTEAFF. The CDR3 DNA follows: TGCGCCAGCAGTCTAAACAGGGGTATGAACACTGAAGCTTTCTTT.

CDR3: CASSGTSGAYNEQFF. The CDR3 DNA is TGTGCCAGCTCCGGGACTAGCGGGGCCTACAATGAGCAGTTCTTC. The chain links TRBV6-5 to TRBJ2-1; the match to TRBD2 covers 13 bases. This CDR3 contains 15 residues. V dropped 8 bases and J dropped 2; count of bases not matched to a gene: 3. Germline assignment: CDR1 MNHEY and CDR2 SVGAGI.

V usage is TRBV28 and J usage is TRBJ2-5; possible D gene TRBD2, 5 bases. The V gene's germline CDR1 is MDHEN and CDR2 SYDVKM. This CDR3 has 12 residues. V was clipped by 6 bases and J by 4 bases, with 9 bases between them. The CDR3 DNA is TGTGCCAGCAGCGGGGATACAGAGACCCAGTACTTC. Translated: CASSGDTETQYF.

This clone has a single count. Other DNA sequences of this sample code for an identical CDR3. The J gene is TRBJ2-1, the V gene TRBV19; the match to TRBD2 covers 8 bases. The CDR3 is 14 residues long. Trimming took 4 bases from V and 7 from J; bases not matched to a gene: 6. Germline CDR1 LNHDA, CDR2 SQIVND (reference sequence). The CDR3 nucleotides read TGTGCCAGTAGTAGGGGCGGGGGGCCGAATGAGCAGTTCTTC. The encoded protein is CASSRGGGPNEQFF.

The J gene is TRBJ2-7, the V gene TRBV19; 7 bases agree with TRBD2. Germline V lookup: CDR1 LNHDA, CDR2 SQIVND (reference sequence). The ends lost 3 bases at V and 2 bases at J; junction bases unmatched: 7. CDR3 size: 15 residues. DNA for the CDR3: TGTGCCAGTAGTATGGGCAGCGGGGCTACCTACGAGCAGTACTTC. Amino acid sequence: CASSMGSGATYEQYF.

V usage is TRBV5-1 and J usage is TRBJ1-1, with 9 nucleotides matching TRBD1. This CDR3 spans 15 amino acids. V shed 0 bases and J 2 bases; nucleotides not matched to a gene: 2. Germline V gene data show CDR1 as SGHRS and CDR2 as YFSETQ. The DNA of the CDR3 is TGCGCCAGCAGCTTGGAGGGACAGGGTAACACTGAAGCTTTCTTT. Its protein product is CASSLEGQGNTEAFF.